Listed below are T cell receptor beta chains from one sample, sequenced in a study of blood T cell repertoires in COVID-19. The data were produced by immunoSEQ multiplex PCR, yet TCRdb's version contains in-frame clones alone and is incomplete. In the table there are roughly 300,000 clones, approximately 84% of which are singletons. Sequenced input: peripheral blood. The receptors come from a human donor with COVID-19, enrolled during active disease. The donor label of this sample is uncertain. Both conserved end residues are part of each CDR3.

v_call: TRBV27
cdr3_aa: CASRPRQGNTEAFF

v_call: TRBV5-8
cdr3_aa: CASSLSDQGTDTQYF

v_call: TRBV3-1/TRBV3-2
cdr3_aa: CASSQRTTLAKNIQYF

v_call: TRBV7-2
cdr3_aa: CASSLGQSYQPQHF

v_call: TRBV15
cdr3_aa: CATSRDSRDSETF

v_call: TRBV29-1
cdr3_aa: CSVRISGGSEAFF

v_call: TRBV5-1
cdr3_aa: CASSFTSGRAGREQYF

v_call: TRBV7-2
cdr3_aa: CASSSGGGNTEAFF

v_call: TRBV5-1
cdr3_aa: CASSSLLAGGRYEQYF

v_call: TRBV6-4
cdr3_aa: CASSSGTGSTDTQYF

v_call: TRBV29-1
cdr3_aa: CSVGTGGRTEAFF

v_call: TRBV29-1
cdr3_aa: CSVEPGAGGSYEQFF

v_call: TRBV28
cdr3_aa: CASRAKFAGQGRNEQFF

v_call: TRBV5-1
cdr3_aa: CASSLSSGTGELFF

v_call: TRBV10-2
cdr3_aa: CASSWGPSNQPQHF

v_call: TRBV11-3
cdr3_aa: CASSLDSGSGNTQYF

v_call: TRBV6-4
cdr3_aa: CASSDSKGDRPTSGRFYEQYF

v_call: TRBV7-8
cdr3_aa: CASSLNLAGENEQFF

v_call: TRBV2
cdr3_aa: CASSEAQGGSSGNTIYF

v_call: TRBV19
cdr3_aa: CASSIVGGPYEQYF

v_call: TRBV28
cdr3_aa: CARSPRGGDTQYF

v_call: TRBV29-1
cdr3_aa: CSVEVVRGPRTGELFF

v_call: TRBV18
cdr3_aa: CASGNTNSYEQYF

v_call: TRBV7-9
cdr3_aa: CASSFAGGAYGYTF

v_call: TRBV2
cdr3_aa: CASSDRIGTTYEQYF

v_call: TRBV30
cdr3_aa: CAWNPGTPLNTIYF

v_call: TRBV6-6
cdr3_aa: CASSLSQGTIEKLFF

v_call: TRBV11-3
cdr3_aa: CASSFSGTSSYNEQFF